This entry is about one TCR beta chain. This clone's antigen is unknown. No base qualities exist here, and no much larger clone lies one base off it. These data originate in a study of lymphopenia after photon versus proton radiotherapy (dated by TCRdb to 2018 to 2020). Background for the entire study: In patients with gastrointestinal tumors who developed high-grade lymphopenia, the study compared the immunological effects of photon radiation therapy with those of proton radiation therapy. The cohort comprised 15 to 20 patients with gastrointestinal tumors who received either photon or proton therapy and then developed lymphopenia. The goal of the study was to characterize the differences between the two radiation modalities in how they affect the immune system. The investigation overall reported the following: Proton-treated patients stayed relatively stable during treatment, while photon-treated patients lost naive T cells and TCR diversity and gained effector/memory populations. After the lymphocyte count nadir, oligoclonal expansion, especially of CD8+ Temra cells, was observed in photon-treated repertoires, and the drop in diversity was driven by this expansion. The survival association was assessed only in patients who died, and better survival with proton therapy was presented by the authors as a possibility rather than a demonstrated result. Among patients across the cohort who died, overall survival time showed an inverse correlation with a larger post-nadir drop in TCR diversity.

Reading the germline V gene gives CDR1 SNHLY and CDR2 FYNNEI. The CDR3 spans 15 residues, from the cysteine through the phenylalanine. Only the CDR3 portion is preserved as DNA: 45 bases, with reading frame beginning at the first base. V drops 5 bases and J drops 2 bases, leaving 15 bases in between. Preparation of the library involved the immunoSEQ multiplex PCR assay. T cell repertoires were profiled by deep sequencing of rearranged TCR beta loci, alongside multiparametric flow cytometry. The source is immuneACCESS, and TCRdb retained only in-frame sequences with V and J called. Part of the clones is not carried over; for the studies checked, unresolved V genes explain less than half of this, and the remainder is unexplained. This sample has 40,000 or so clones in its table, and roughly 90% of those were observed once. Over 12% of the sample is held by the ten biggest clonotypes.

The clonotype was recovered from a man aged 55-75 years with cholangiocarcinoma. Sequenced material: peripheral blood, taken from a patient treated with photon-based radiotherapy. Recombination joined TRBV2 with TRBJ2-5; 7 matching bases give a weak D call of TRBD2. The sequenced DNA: TGTGCCAGCAGTCCCCGGGGGGCGGAACAAGAGACCCAGTACTTC. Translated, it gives CASSPRGAEQETQYF.